The 31 T cell receptor beta chains given below trace back to one sample, sequenced in a study of blood T cell repertoires in COVID-19 (dated by TCRdb to 2020 to 2021). The library was prepared using the immunoSEQ multiplex PCR assay. Here the immuneACCESS table is served through TCRdb, limited to in-frame sequences with V and J called. Missing clones are a known gap in these copies; in checked studies unresolved V genes cover under half, and the rest lacks a known reason. In all, the sample holds 150,000 to 200,000 clones, and 83% of those were seen once. The ten biggest clones cover more than 7.5% of the sample. Sequenced material: peripheral blood. The receptors shown here come from a woman in her seventies with COVID-19, enrolled during active disease.

The gene calls are TRBV9 and TRBJ1-2; possibly TRBD1 for D (5 bases). CDR1 is SGDLS, CDR2 YYNGEE, per germline. V was trimmed by 5 bases and J by 8 bases, leaving 19 bases between them. The CDR3 has 14 residues. The CDR3 region has the DNA TGTGCCAGCAGACCAGCCCCAGGGCCAGGAGGCTACACCTTC. Encoded protein: CASRPAPGPGGYTF.

The V call is TRBV7-7, the J call TRBJ1-4; TRBD1 aligns across 12 bases. The V segment lost 6 bases and the J segment 8 bases; nucleotides outside the gene matches: 19. Germline V gives CDR1 SSHAT, CDR2 FNYEAQ (reference sequence). CDR3 size: 19 residues. Written as DNA, the CDR3 is TGTGCCAGCAGAACTAAAACCGGGACAGGGGGCAGGATGGAGGAAAAACTGTTTTTT. Protein product: CASRTKTGTGGRMEEKLFF. Together with reference TRBV7-7 and TRBJ1-4, the CDR3 gives the full variable domain: GAGVSQSPRYKVTKRGQDVTLRCDPISSHATLYWYQQALGQGPEFLTYFNYEAQPDKSGLPSDRFSAERPEGSISTLTIQRTEQRDSAMYRCASRTKTGTGGRMEEKLFFGSGTQLSVL.

This chain joins TRBV7-9 and TRBJ1-5; 8 bases map to TRBD1. Trimming removed 3 bases from V and 6 bases from J; junction bases left unmatched: 7. CDR3 length: 15 amino acids. Germline V gene lookup returns CDR1 SEHNR and CDR2 FQNEAQ (reference sequence). Here the CDR3 reads CASSLTGVRSQPQHF. In nucleotides, the CDR3 is TGTGCCAGCAGCTTGACAGGGGTACGATCTCAGCCCCAGCATTTT. Filled out from reference TRBV7-9 and TRBJ1-5, the complete variable domain reads DTGVSQNPRHKITKRGQNVTFRCDPISEHNRLYWYRQTLGQGPEFLTYFQNEAQLEKSRLLSDRFSAERPKGSFSTLEIQRTEQGDSAMYLCASSLTGVRSQPQHFGDGTRLSIL.

The table lists this clone with a few counts. The chain employs TRBV6-2 or TRBV6-3 and TRBJ2-3; TRBD1 is a possible D gene (5 bases). The CDR3 totals 15 residues. CDR1 is MNHEY, CDR2 SVGEGT, per germline. V shed 2 bases and J shed 2 bases, with 11 bases lying between them. CDR3 sequence reads: CASSYGGALTDTQYF. The CDR3 DNA sequence: TGTGCCAGCAGTTACGGTGGGGCCCTCACAGATACGCAGTATTTT.

The gene calls are TRBV20-1 and TRBJ2-7, with TRBD2 identical over 7 bases. V was clipped by 3 bases and J by 2 bases; unmatched bases: 19. The V gene's germline CDR1 is DFQATT and CDR2 SNEGSKA (reference sequence). The CDR3 contains 18 residues. For the CDR3, the DNA is TGCAGTGCTAGTTCGGAATGGGGAGGGACGCATAATACCTACGAGCAGTACTTC. This gives the protein CSASSEWGGTHNTYEQYF.

The chain employs TRBV24-1 and TRBJ2-1, with unresolved D. CDR1 KGHDR and CDR2 SFDVKD come from the germline V gene. This CDR3 spans 13 amino acids. Trimming shortened V by 4 bases and J by 0 bases, and 3 bases separated the two germline ends. DNA for the CDR3: TGTGCCACCAGTGACTACTCCTACAATGAGCAGTTCTTC. It codes for CATSDYSYNEQFF.

This clone was recorded a few times. The V and J genes are TRBV6-2 or TRBV6-3 and TRBJ2-7; D gene uncertain. The CDR3 totals 14 residues. V gave up 1 base and J gave up 0 bases, with 7 bases separating them. Looked up from germline, CDR1 is MNHEY and CDR2 is SVGEGT. The CDR3: CASSYFATSYEQYF. The CDR3 DNA reads TGTGCCAGCAGTTACTTCGCTACCTCCTACGAGCAGTACTTC.

The chain combines TRBV6-5 with TRBJ1-3, with D possibly matching TRBD1 (6 bases). Germline lookup yields CDR1 MNHEY and CDR2 SVGAGI. There are 14 residues in the CDR3. Trimming took off 8 bases at V and 3 bases at J, with 14 bases between the two ends. In DNA form, the CDR3 reads TGTGCCAGCGCGGGGGCTGTAGGTGGAAACACCATATATTTT. This encodes CASAGAVGGNTIYF.

The V gene is TRBV7-9, the J gene TRBJ2-1, with a tentative D call TRBD2 (5 bases). Germline loops: CDR1 SEHNR, CDR2 FQNEAQ (reference sequence). V lost 4 bases and J 12 bases, leaving 10 bases between the germline ends. There are 11 residues in the CDR3. The CDR3 sequence: CASSSRDRQFF. The CDR3 DNA sequence: TGTGCCAGCAGCTCGAGGGATAGGCAGTTCTTC.

Only a few counts were recorded for this clone. The chain combines TRBV18 with TRBJ2-4; D ambiguous. There are 14 residues in the CDR3. Trimming cost V 3 bases and J 16 bases, with 22 bases left between them. Looked up from germline, CDR1 is KGHSH and CDR2 is LQKENI. The CDR3 nucleotides are TGTGCCAGCTCACCGTCCGATTTGGGCCAGGTCCATTACTTC. Translated: CASSPSDLGQVHYF.

This chain uses TRBV28 with TRBJ1-5; 7 bases agree with TRBD1. Germline CDR1 is MDHEN and CDR2 is SYDVKM. The CDR3 sequence is 19 residues long. V lost 5 bases to trimming and J lost 4 bases; unmatched junction nucleotides: 20. The CDR3 bases are TGTGCCAGCAGTCGACTCCCGGGGACAGCCCTGTTTAGGAATCAGCCCCAGCATTTT. It is translated as CASSRLPGTALFRNQPQHF.

CDR3 amino acids: CAWNPVGNTIYF. CDR3 nucleotides: TGTGCCTGGAACCCAGTTGGAAACACCATATATTTT. The chain links TRBV30 to TRBJ1-3; D is unclear. Germline V gene lookup returns CDR1 GTSNPN and CDR2 SVGIG (reference sequence). Trimming took 4 bases from V and 3 from J, leaving 7 bases between them. CDR3 length: 12 amino acids.

The chain combines TRBV19 with TRBJ2-2, with 8 nucleotides matching TRBD1. There are 17 residues in the CDR3. V was clipped by 6 bases and J by 0 bases; unmatched bases: 9. CDR1 is LNHDA and CDR2 is SQIVND in the germline V gene (reference sequence). CDR3: CASSRRGQGSNTGELFF. CDR3 bases: TGTGCCAGTAGCCGAAGAGGACAGGGTTCGAACACCGGGGAGCTGTTTTTT.

The chain carries TRBV27 and TRBJ2-1, with 14 bases matching TRBD2. V lost 6 bases, J lost 1 base, and 8 bases stayed unmatched. CDR3 length: 18 residues. Germline CDR1 and CDR2: MNHEY and SMNVEV (reference sequence). DNA for the CDR3: TGTGCCAGCAGACCGGGACTAGCGGGAGTGGAGTCCTACAATGAGCAGTTCTTC. The encoded protein is CASRPGLAGVESYNEQFF.

The chain combines TRBV5-1 with TRBJ2-7; no clear D gene. Trimming took off 4 bases at V and 9 bases at J, with 29 bases between the two ends. CDR3 size: 17 residues. Germline-derived CDR1 and CDR2 are SGHRS and YFSETQ. CDR3 nucleotides: TGCGCCAGCAGCCTGGACCTTGTAGCTTTAGGAAATGATCGGCAGTACTTC. This codes for CASSLDLVALGNDRQYF.

The J gene is TRBJ1-1, the V gene TRBV6-2 or TRBV6-3; D is uncertain. The CDR3 runs to 13 residues. Germline loops: CDR1 MNHEY, CDR2 SVGEGT. The V end lost 5 bases, the J end lost 8 bases, and 15 bases lay between the germline ends. The CDR3 nucleotides read TGTGCCAGCAGTCGAAGTATGATCAGGGAAGCTTTCTTT. Encoded protein: CASSRSMIREAFF.

The genes are TRBV29-1 and TRBJ1-6, with D possibly being TRBD1 (6 bases). V was trimmed by 6 bases and J by 5 bases, leaving 11 bases between them. The CDR3 runs 13 residues. Germline V gene sequence: CDR1 SQVTM, CDR2 ANQGSEA. CDR3 sequence: CSVTTGHNSPLHF. CDR3 sequence (DNA): TGCAGCGTCACAACAGGGCATAATTCACCCCTCCACTTT.

The V call is TRBV6-5, the J call TRBJ2-1; perhaps TRBD2 as D (5 bases). Germline values: CDR1 MNHEY, CDR2 SVGAGI. The length of the CDR3 is 11 residues. V lost 2 bases, J lost 10 bases, and 6 bases lay in between. The CDR3 region has the DNA TGTGCCAGCAGTTACGAGGGAGAGCAGTTCTTC. Translated, it gives CASSYEGEQFF.

The gene calls are TRBV19 and TRBJ1-3; D might be TRBD1 (6 bases). CDR3 size: 15 residues. Germline CDR1 reads LNHDA; CDR2 reads SQIVND (reference sequence). V lost 3 bases to trimming and J lost 3 bases, with 12 bases between them. The CDR3 region is CASSIGQNLGNTIYF. The CDR3 coding sequence is TGTGCCAGTAGTATCGGACAGAACCTTGGAAACACCATATATTTT.

The chain carries TRBV28 and TRBJ1-2; possibly TRBD1 for D (6 bases). The CDR3 sequence is 12 residues long. Trimming left V 9 bases short and J 4 bases short, with 12 bases between. Germline V CDR1 and CDR2: MDHEN, SYDVKM. CDR3 protein: CASKTGFYGYTF. The CDR3 DNA is TGTGCCAGTAAGACAGGCTTCTATGGCTACACCTTC.

Only one count was recorded for this clone. The chain joins TRBV13 to TRBJ2-5; 13 bases agree with TRBD2. With V trimmed by 1 base and J by 5 bases, 7 bases remained unmatched. Looked up from germline, CDR1 is PRHDT and CDR2 is FYEKMQ (reference sequence). The CDR3 has 17 residues. CDR3 nucleotides: TGTGCCAGCAGCTTAGTCGGACTAGCGGGAGTAGATGAGACCCAGTACTTC. This codes for CASSLVGLAGVDETQYF.

V usage is TRBV6-2 or TRBV6-3 and J usage is TRBJ2-1; D is ambiguous. V was shortened by 4 bases and J by 0 bases, with 10 bases between the two germline ends. This CDR3 has 15 residues. Germline V gene sequence: CDR1 MNHEY, CDR2 SVGEGT. The CDR3 region is CASSSLRSSYNEQFF. The CDR3 coding sequence is TGTGCCAGCAGTTCTTTGCGGAGCTCCTACAATGAGCAGTTCTTC.

This rearrangement joins TRBV13 to TRBJ2-3, with a possible D match to TRBD2 (5 bases). Trimming stripped 5 bases from V and 2 bases from J, with 14 bases between. Germline V gives CDR1 PRHDT, CDR2 FYEKMQ (reference sequence). CDR3 length: 15 amino acids. DNA of the CDR3: TGTGCCAGCAGCCTTGGTGGGAGCTTCACAGATACGCAGTATTTT. Its translation is CASSLGGSFTDTQYF. The variable domain in full, with the rest retrieved from reference TRBV13 and TRBJ2-3, is AAGVIQSPRHLIKEKRETATLKCYPIPRHDTVYWYQQGPGQDPQFLISFYEKMQSDKGSIPDRFSAQQFSDYHSELNMSSLELGDSALYFCASSLGGSFTDTQYFGPGTRLTVL.

CDR3: CASSSSSTSTDTQYF. The CDR3 bases are TGCGCCAGCAGCTCTAGCAGCACCAGCACAGATACGCAGTATTTT. The chain employs TRBV5-1 and TRBJ2-3; D may be TRBD2 (5 bases). V dropped 3 bases and J dropped 0 bases, with 11 bases sitting between them. The CDR3 loop spans 15 amino acids. Germline assignment: CDR1 SGHRS and CDR2 YFSETQ.

The chain joins TRBV9 to TRBJ2-5; TRBD1 is a possible D gene (6 bases). CDR1 SGDLS and CDR2 YYNGEE come from the germline V gene. Trimming removed 4 bases at V and 5 bases at J, with 12 bases between. The CDR3 length is 13 residues. In DNA form, the CDR3 reads TGTGCCAGCAGCCCACGAAGGGGGGAGACCCAGTACTTC. Its protein is CASSPRRGETQYF.

The genes are TRBV5-4 and TRBJ1-1, with D possibly TRBD1 on 6 matching bases. Trimming stripped 0 bases from V and 5 bases from J, with 11 bases between. The CDR3 extends over 14 amino acids. Per germline, CDR1 SGHNT and CDR2 YYREEE (reference sequence). As DNA, the CDR3 is TGTGCCAGCAGCTTGGACGGCAGGGGAACTGAAGCTTTCTTT. Translating it yields CASSLDGRGTEAFF.

This clone was observed a handful of times. V is TRBV7-3 and J is TRBJ2-3, with TRBD1 as a possible D gene (6 bases). Germline loops: CDR1 SGHTA, CDR2 FQGTGA. V lost 1 base, J lost 4 bases, and 9 bases lay in between. This CDR3 is 14 amino acids long. In DNA, the CDR3 is TGTGCCAGCAGCTTAAGAGGGGGATCAGATACGCAGTATTTT. It translates to CASSLRGGSDTQYF.

The chain joins TRBV5-4 to TRBJ2-7; TRBD2 aligns across 12 bases. Per the germline V gene, CDR1 is SGHNT and CDR2 is YYREEE (reference sequence). The J segment lost 0 bases and the V segment lost 4 bases, leaving 2 bases of the junction unmatched. CDR3 length: 15 residues. CDR3 protein: CASSLAGGNSYEQYF. The CDR3, as DNA: TGTGCCAGCAGCCTAGCGGGAGGGAACTCCTACGAGCAGTACTTC. The entire variable domain, with the rest obtained from reference TRBV5-4 and TRBJ2-7, is as follows: ETGVTQSPTHLIKTRGQQVTLRCSSQSGHNTVSWYQQALGQGPQFIFQYYREEENGRGNFPPRFSGLQFPNYSSELNVNALELDDSALYLCASSLAGGNSYEQYFGPGTRLTVT.

This clone has just a few counts. V usage is TRBV5-1 and J usage is TRBJ1-5; possibly TRBD1 for D (6 bases). Germline loops: CDR1 SGHRS, CDR2 YFSETQ. The CDR3 spans 16 residues. Trimming took off 5 bases at V and 0 bases at J, with 15 bases between the two ends. CDR3 sequence: CASSPGQRGSNQPQHF. In DNA form, the CDR3 reads TGCGCCAGCAGTCCCGGACAGCGTGGTAGCAATCAGCCCCAGCATTTT.

Only a few counts were recorded for this clone. The chain combines TRBV12-3 or TRBV12-4 with TRBJ1-1, with D possibly being TRBD1 (6 bases). This CDR3 has 13 amino acids. Trimming shortened V by 0 bases and J by 10 bases, and 12 bases separated the two germline ends. Here the CDR3 reads CASSLALTGPAFF. The DNA of the CDR3 is TGTGCCAGCAGTTTAGCGCTGACAGGACCAGCTTTCTTT.

In its sample, this clone was seen once. The V and J genes are TRBV21-1 and TRBJ2-7; the D segment call TRBD2 is taken from the table without a DNA check. TRBV21-1 is given as a pseudogene. This CDR3 spans 14 amino acids. The CDR3 bases are TGTGCCAGCAGCAAATTTCCTTGTTTCTACGAGCAGTACTTC. Its translation is CASSKFPCFYEQYF.